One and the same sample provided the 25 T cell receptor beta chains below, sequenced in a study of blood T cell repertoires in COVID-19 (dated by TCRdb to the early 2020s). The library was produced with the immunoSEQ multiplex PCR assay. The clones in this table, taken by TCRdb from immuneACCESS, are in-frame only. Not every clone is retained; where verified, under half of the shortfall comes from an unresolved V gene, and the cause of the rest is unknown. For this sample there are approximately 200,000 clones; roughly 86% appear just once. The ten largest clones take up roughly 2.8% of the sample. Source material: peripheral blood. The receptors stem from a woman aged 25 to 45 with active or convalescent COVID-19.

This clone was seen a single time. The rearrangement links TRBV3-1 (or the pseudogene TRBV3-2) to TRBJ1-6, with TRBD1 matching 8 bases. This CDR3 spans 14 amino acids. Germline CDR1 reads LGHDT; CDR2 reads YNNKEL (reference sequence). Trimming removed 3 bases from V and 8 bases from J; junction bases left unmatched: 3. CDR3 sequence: CASSHRTGYSPLHF. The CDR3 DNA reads TGTGCCAGCAGCCACCGGACAGGGTATTCACCCCTCCACTTT.

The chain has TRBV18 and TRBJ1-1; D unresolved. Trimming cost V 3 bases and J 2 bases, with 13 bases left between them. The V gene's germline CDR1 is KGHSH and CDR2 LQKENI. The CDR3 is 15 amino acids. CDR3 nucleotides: TGTGCCAGCTCACCCGACCAGACACCTAACACTGAAGCTTTCTTT. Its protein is CASSPDQTPNTEAFF. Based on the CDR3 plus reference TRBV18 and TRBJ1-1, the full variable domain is NAGVMQNPRHLVRRRGQEARLRCSPMKGHSHVYWYRQLPEEGLKFMVYLQKENIIDESGMPKERFSAEFPKEGPSILRIQQVVRGDSAAYFCASSPDQTPNTEAFFGQGTRLTVV.

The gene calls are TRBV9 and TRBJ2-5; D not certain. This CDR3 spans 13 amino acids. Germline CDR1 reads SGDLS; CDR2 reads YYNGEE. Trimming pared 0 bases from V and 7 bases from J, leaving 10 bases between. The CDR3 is CASSVVEVGTQYF. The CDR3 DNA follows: TGTGCCAGCAGCGTAGTAGAGGTTGGGACCCAGTACTTC.

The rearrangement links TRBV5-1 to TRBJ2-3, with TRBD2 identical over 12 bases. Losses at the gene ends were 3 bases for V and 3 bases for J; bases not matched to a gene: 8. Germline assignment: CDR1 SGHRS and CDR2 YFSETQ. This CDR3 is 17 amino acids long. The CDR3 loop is CASSSGSLAGGTDTQYF. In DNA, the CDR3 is TGCGCCAGCAGCTCCGGAAGCCTAGCGGGGGGGACAGATACGCAGTATTTT.

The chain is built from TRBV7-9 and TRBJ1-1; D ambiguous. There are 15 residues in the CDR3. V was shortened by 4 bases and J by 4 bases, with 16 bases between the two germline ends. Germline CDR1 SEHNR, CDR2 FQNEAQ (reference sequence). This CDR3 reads CASSSGGGISTEAFF. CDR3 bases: TGTGCCAGCAGCTCCGGTGGAGGGATAAGCACTGAAGCTTTCTTT. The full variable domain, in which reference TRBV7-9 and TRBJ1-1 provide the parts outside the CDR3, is DTGVSQNPRHKITKRGQNVTFRCDPISEHNRLYWYRQTLGQGPEFLTYFQNEAQLEKSRLLSDRFSAERPKGSFSTLEIQRTEQGDSAMYLCASSSGGGISTEAFFGQGTRLTVV.

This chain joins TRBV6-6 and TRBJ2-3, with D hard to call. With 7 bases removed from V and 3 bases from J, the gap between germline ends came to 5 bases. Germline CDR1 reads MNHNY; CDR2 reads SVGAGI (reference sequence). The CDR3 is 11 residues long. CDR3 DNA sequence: TGTGCCAGCACCGGGACAGATACGCAGTATTTT. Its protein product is CASTGTDTQYF.

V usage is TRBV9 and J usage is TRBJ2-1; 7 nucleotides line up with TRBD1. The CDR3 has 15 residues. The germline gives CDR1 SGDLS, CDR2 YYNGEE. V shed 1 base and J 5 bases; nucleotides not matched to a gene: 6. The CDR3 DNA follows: TGTGCCAGCAGCGTAAGCTGGGACAGCAACAATGAGCAGTTCTTC. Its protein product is CASSVSWDSNNEQFF. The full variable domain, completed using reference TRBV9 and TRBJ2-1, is DSGVTQTPKHLITATGQRVTLRCSPRSGDLSVYWYQQSLDQGLQFLIQYYNGEERAKGNILERFSAQQFPDLHSELNLSSLELGDSALYFCASSVSWDSNNEQFFGPGTRLTVL.

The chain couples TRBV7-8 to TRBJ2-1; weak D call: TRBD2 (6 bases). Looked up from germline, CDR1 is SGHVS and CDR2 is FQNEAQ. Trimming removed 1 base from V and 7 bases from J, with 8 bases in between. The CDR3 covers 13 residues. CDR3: CASSLGTTNEQFF. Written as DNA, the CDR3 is TGTGCCAGCAGCTTAGGGACTACGAATGAGCAGTTCTTC.

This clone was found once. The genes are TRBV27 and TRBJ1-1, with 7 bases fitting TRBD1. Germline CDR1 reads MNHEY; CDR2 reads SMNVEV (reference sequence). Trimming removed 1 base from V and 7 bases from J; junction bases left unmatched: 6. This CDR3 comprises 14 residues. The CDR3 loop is CASSLYPSGGEAFF. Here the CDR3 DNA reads TGTGCCAGCAGTTTATACCCCTCAGGGGGTGAAGCTTTCTTT.

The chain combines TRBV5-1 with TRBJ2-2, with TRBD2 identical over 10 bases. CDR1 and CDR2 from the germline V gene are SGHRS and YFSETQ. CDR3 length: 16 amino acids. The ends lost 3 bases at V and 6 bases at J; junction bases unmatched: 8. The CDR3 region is CASSSAGLAGAGELFF. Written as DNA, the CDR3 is TGCGCCAGCAGCTCCGCCGGGCTAGCGGGAGCCGGGGAGCTGTTTTTT. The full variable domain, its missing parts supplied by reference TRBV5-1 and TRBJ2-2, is KAGVTQTPRYLIKTRGQQVTLSCSPISGHRSVSWYQQTPGQGLQFLFEYFSETQRNKGNFPGRFSGRQFSNSRSEMNVSTLELGDSALYLCASSSAGLAGAGELFFGEGSRLTVL.

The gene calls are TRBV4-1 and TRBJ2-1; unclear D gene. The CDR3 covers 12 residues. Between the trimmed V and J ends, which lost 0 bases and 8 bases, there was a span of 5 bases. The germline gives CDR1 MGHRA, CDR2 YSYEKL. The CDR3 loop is CASSQDFDEQFF. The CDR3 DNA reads TGCGCCAGCAGCCAAGATTTCGATGAGCAGTTCTTC.

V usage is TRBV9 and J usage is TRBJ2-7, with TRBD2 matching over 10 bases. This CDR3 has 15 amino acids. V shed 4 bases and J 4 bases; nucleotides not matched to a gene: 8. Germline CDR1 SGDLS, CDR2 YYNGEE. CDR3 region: CASSRSSLAGYEQYF. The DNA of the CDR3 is TGTGCCAGCAGCCGGAGTTCACTAGCGGGATACGAGCAGTACTTC.

CDR3 amino acids: CASSLTLGGNEQFF. The CDR3 DNA follows: TGTGCCAGCAGCCTTACATTGGGGGGCAATGAGCAGTTCTTC. This chain connects TRBV5-4 to TRBJ2-1; D possibly corresponds to TRBD2 (6 bases). Trimming removed 4 bases from V and 6 bases from J, with 14 bases in between. The CDR3 has 14 amino acids. Germline CDR1 reads SGHNT; CDR2 reads YYREEE (reference sequence).

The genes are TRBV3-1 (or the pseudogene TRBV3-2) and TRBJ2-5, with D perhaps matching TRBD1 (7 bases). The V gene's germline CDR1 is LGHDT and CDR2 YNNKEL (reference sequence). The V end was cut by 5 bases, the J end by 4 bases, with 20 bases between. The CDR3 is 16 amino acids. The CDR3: CASSSPGERTGETQYF. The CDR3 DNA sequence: TGTGCCAGCAGCTCCCCGGGGGAAAGGACAGGAGAGACCCAGTACTTC.

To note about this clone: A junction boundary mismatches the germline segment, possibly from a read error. This chain's CDR3 is CASSPGTSGENEQFF. Written as DNA, the CDR3 is TGTGCTAGCAGCCCCGGGACTAGCGGTGAGAATGAGCAGTTCTTC. The chain couples TRBV7-7 to TRBJ2-1; TRBD2 agrees at 11 bases. CDR1 and CDR2 from the germline V gene are SSHAT and FNYEAQ (reference sequence). CDR3 size: 15 residues.

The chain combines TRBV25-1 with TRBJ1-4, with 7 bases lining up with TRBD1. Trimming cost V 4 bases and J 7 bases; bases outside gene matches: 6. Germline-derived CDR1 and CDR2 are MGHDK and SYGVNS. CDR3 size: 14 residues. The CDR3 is CASSVSGTAEKLFF. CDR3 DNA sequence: TGTGCCAGCAGTGTATCCGGGACAGCTGAAAAACTGTTTTTT.

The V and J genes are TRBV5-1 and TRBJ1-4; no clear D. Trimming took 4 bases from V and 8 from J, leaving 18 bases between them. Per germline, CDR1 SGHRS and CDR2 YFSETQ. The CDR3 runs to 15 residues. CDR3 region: CASSPTGNRGEKLFF. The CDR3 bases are TGCGCCAGCAGCCCGACGGGGAACCGGGGAGAAAAACTGTTTTTT.

In DNA form, the CDR3 reads TGTGCCAGCAGCAAATGTTTGTGGTCTAGCCTCAATGAGCAGTTCTTC. Translating it yields CASSKCLWSSLNEQFF. The chain uses TRBV21-1 and TRBJ2-1; the table's D call, TRBD2, has no DNA check behind it. TRBV21-1 is reported as a pseudogene. The CDR3 runs to 16 residues.

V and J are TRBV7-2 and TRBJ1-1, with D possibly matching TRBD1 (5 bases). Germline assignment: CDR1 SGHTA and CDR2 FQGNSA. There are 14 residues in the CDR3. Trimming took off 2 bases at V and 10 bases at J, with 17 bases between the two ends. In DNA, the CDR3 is TGTGCCAGCAGCTTACCCTTACTGGGGGGGATAGCTTTCTTT. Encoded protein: CASSLPLLGGIAFF.

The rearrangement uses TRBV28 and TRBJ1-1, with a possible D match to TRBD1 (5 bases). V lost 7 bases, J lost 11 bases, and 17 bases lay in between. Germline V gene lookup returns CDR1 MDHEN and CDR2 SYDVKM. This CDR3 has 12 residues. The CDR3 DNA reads TGTGCCAGCATACTCCCTGAAGCAGGGGCTTTCTTT. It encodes CASILPEAGAFF. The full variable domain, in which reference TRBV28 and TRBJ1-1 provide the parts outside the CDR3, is DVKVTQSSRYLVKRTGEKVFLECVQDMDHENMFWYRQDPGLGLRLIYFSYDVKMKEKGDIPEGYSVSREKKERFSLILESASTNQTSMYLCASILPEAGAFFGQGTRLTVV.

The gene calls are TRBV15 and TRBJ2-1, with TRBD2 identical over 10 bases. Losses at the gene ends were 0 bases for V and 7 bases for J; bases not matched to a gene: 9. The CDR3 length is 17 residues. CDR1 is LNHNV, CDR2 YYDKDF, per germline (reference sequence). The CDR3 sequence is CATSRDVTSGAGNEQFF. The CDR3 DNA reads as TGTGCCACCAGCAGAGATGTCACTAGCGGGGCGGGGAATGAGCAGTTCTTC.

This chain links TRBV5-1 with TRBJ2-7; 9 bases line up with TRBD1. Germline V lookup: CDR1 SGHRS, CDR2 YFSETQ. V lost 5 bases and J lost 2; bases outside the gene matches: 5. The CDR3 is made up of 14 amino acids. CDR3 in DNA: TGCGCCAGCAGTATGGGACAGGGAACCTACGAGCAGTACTTC. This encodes CASSMGQGTYEQYF.

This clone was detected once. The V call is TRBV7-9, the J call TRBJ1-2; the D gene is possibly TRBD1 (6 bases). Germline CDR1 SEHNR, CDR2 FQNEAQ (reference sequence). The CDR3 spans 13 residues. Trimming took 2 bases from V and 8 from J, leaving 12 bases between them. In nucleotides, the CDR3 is TGTGCCAGCAGCTTACGAGGGGGATTCGGCTACACCTTC. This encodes CASSLRGGFGYTF.

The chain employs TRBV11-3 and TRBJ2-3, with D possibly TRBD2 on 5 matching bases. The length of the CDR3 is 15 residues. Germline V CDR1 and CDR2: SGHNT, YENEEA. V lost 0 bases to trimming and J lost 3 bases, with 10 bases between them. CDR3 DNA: TGTGCCAGCAGCTTAGAGGGTCGGGATACAGATACGCAGTATTTT. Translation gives CASSLEGRDTDTQYF.

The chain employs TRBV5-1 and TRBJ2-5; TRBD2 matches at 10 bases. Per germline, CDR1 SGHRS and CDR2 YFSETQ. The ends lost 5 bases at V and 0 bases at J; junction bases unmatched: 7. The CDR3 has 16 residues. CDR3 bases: TGCGCCAGCAGGTGGGGGACTAGCGATTACCAAGAGACCCAGTACTTC. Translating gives CASRWGTSDYQETQYF.